A single sample is the source of the 20 T cell receptor beta chains below, sequenced in a study of control samples from healthy donors and cancer patients. Data came from immunoSEQ multiplex PCR; TCRdb stores just in-frame clones and leaves some out. The table includes around 130,000 clones, approximately 90% detected once. Material for sequencing was blood. These receptors were collected from a man aged 50 to 59 in good health.

The CDR3 loop reads CASSWSRQGRTGANVLTF. The CDR3 DNA sequence: TGTGCCAGCAGTTGGTCCAGGCAGGGGAGGACTGGGGCCAACGTCCTGACTTTC. The rearrangement joins TRBV7-9 to TRBJ2-6; D tentatively reads TRBD1 or TRBD2 (6 bases each). Germline values: CDR1 SEHNR, CDR2 FQNEAQ (reference sequence). V was clipped by 6 bases and J by 2 bases, with 20 bases between them. The CDR3 spans 18 residues.

V is TRBV11-3 and J is TRBJ1-3; D uncertain. The CDR3 consists of 15 residues. Germline CDR1 reads SGHNT; CDR2 reads YENEEA. The V and J ends lost 4 bases and 0 bases respectively, with 10 bases between them. Here the CDR3 DNA reads TGTGCCAGCAGCTCGGACGGCCTCTCTGGAAACACCATATATTTT. This sequence encodes CASSSDGLSGNTIYF. The variable domain in full, completed from reference TRBV11-3 and TRBJ1-3, reads EAGVVQSPRYKIIEKKQPVAFWCNPISGHNTLYWYLQNLGQGPELLIRYENEEAVDDSQLPKDRFSAERLKGVDSTLKIQPAELGDSAVYLCASSSDGLSGNTIYFGEGSWLTVV.

The chain recombines TRBV6-5 with TRBJ1-4; perhaps TRBD1 as D (6 bases). With 4 bases removed from V and 3 bases from J, the gap between germline ends came to 12 bases. The germline V gene has CDR1 MNHEY and CDR2 SVGAGI. This CDR3 spans 15 amino acids. The CDR3 DNA is TGTGCCAGCAGTTCGACTCCAGGGGCTAATGAAAAACTGTTTTTT. This gives the protein CASSSTPGANEKLFF.

The genes are TRBV28 and TRBJ1-1; D may be TRBD1 (5 bases). V was pared by 2 bases and J by 0 bases, with 7 bases between. Germline-derived CDR1 and CDR2 are MDHEN and SYDVKM. The CDR3 has 14 residues. The CDR3 region has the DNA TGTGCCAGCAGTTTACAGGGCCTGAACACTGAAGCTTTCTTT. Amino acid sequence: CASSLQGLNTEAFF.

The rearrangement uses TRBV5-4 and TRBJ1-3, with TRBD1 as a possible D gene (6 bases). The germline CDR1 and CDR2 sequences are SGHNT and YYREEE (reference sequence). This CDR3 has 14 residues. Deletions cut 3 bases from V and 3 bases from J, with 10 bases between. The CDR3 sequence: CASSSDRLGNTIYF. The CDR3 nucleotides read TGTGCCAGCAGCTCAGACAGGCTTGGAAACACCATATATTTT.

The chain recombines TRBV11-2 with TRBJ2-4; 8 bases line up with TRBD2. V shed 5 bases and J 3 bases; nucleotides not matched to a gene: 3. This CDR3 has 14 residues. Germline V lookup: CDR1 SGHAT, CDR2 FQNNGV. CDR3: CASSAGGSKNIQYF. The CDR3, as DNA: TGTGCCAGCAGCGCGGGGGGTAGCAAAAACATTCAGTACTTC.

This rearrangement joins TRBV28 to TRBJ1-4, with D maybe TRBD1 (6 bases). CDR1 and CDR2 (germline): MDHEN, SYDVKM. With 6 bases removed from V and 7 bases from J, the gap between germline ends came to 15 bases. The CDR3 length is 14 residues. This CDR3 is CASRGASEGEKLFF. CDR3 nucleotide sequence: TGTGCCAGCAGGGGGGCTTCGGAAGGTGAAAAACTGTTTTTT.

This rearrangement joins TRBV7-9 to TRBJ2-5; no clear D gene. Trimming removed 1 base at V and 5 bases at J, with 8 bases between. This CDR3 contains 13 residues. Germline V CDR1 and CDR2: SEHNR, FQNEAQ (reference sequence). CDR3 sequence reads: CASSLEFLETQYF. The CDR3 nucleotides are TGTGCCAGCAGCTTAGAATTTCTGGAGACCCAGTACTTC.

The genes are TRBV6-5 and TRBJ1-2; 11 bases are a match to TRBD1. The germline CDR1 and CDR2 sequences are MNHEY and SVGAGI. V lost 6 bases, J lost 2 bases, and 2 bases stayed unmatched. The CDR3 totals 14 residues. The CDR3 coding sequence is TGTGCCAGCAGAAGGGACAGGGGGAACTATGGCTACACCTTC. This translates into CASRRDRGNYGYTF.

V gene TRBV5-1 combines with J gene TRBJ2-7; 7 bases line up with TRBD1. Looked up from germline, CDR1 is SGHRS and CDR2 is YFSETQ. This CDR3 is built from 12 residues. The V and J ends lost 4 bases and 6 bases, in that order; junction bases with no gene match: 4. This chain's CDR3 is CASSLGQIEQYF. CDR3 bases: TGCGCCAGCAGCCTGGGACAGATCGAGCAGTACTTC.

The rearrangement joins TRBV2 to TRBJ1-2; TRBD1 matches 8 bases. Germline-derived CDR1 and CDR2 are SNHLY and FYNNEI. This CDR3 comprises 14 residues. Losses at the gene ends were 6 bases for V and 8 bases for J; bases not matched to a gene: 11. In nucleotides, the CDR3 is TGTGCCAGCAGGACCCCCGCAGGGGGCGGCGGCTACACCTTC. This encodes CASRTPAGGGGYTF.

This clone appeared a few times. The gene calls are TRBV5-1 and TRBJ2-7; 9 nucleotides align to TRBD1. Per germline, CDR1 SGHRS and CDR2 YFSETQ. With 2 bases clipped from V and 6 bases from J, the junction kept 9 bases outside the gene matches. CDR3 size: 15 residues. The CDR3 sequence is CASSFFSGTGTEQYF. The CDR3, as DNA: TGCGCCAGCAGCTTCTTCTCCGGGACAGGGACCGAGCAGTACTTC.

The chain employs TRBV24-1 and TRBJ2-7; no definite D call. Trimming cost V 2 bases and J 7 bases, with 14 bases left between them. Germline loops: CDR1 KGHDR, CDR2 SFDVKD. This CDR3 has 14 residues. The DNA for the CDR3 is TGTGCCACCAGTGATTCTCAGCCCTTGGGTGAGCAGTACTTC. Translated, it gives CATSDSQPLGEQYF.

The chain joins TRBV6-5 to TRBJ2-2; D is possibly TRBD2 (6 bases). Germline V gives CDR1 MNHEY, CDR2 SVGAGI. V was cut by 4 bases and J by 5 bases, with 14 bases left in between. This CDR3 has 15 residues. CDR3 sequence (DNA): TGTGCCAGCAGTTTATCGGGGGTGTTTACCGGGGAGCTGTTTTTT. The encoded protein is CASSLSGVFTGELFF.

The rearrangement uses TRBV2 and TRBJ1-5, with 8 bases lining up with TRBD1. Trimming at V came to 6 bases and at J to 9 bases, leaving 7 bases not matched to a gene. Germline V CDR1 and CDR2: SNHLY, FYNNEI. This CDR3 spans 13 amino acids. The CDR3 region has the DNA TGTGCCAGCAGACAGGGGGAGGGGGGGCCCCAGCATTTT. This sequence encodes CASRQGEGGPQHF.

The genes are TRBV14 and TRBJ1-2, with TRBD1 identical over 9 bases. The germline V gene encodes CDR1 SGHDN and CDR2 FVKESK. Losses at the gene ends were 6 bases for V and 6 bases for J; bases not matched to a gene: 8. The CDR3 contains 14 residues. In nucleotides, the CDR3 is TGTGCCAGCAGGCGGACAGGGGTTGGAAATGGCTACACCTTC. This codes for CASRRTGVGNGYTF.

This chain joins TRBV18 and TRBJ2-1; TRBD1 or TRBD2 may be the D gene (5 bases each). The length of the CDR3 is 17 residues. Looked up from germline, CDR1 is KGHSH and CDR2 is LQKENI. V lost 3 bases and J lost 12, with 27 bases in between. The CDR3 DNA follows: TGTGCCAGCTCACCGCTGGACCCCCACGGGGACCGAGTCGGGCAGTTCTTC. This codes for CASSPLDPHGDRVGQFF.

V and J are TRBV3-1 (or the pseudogene TRBV3-2) and TRBJ1-1; a weak D match, TRBD1 (6 bases). Trimming removed 5 bases at V and 9 bases at J, with 16 bases between. Germline CDR1 LGHDT, CDR2 YNNKEL (reference sequence). The CDR3 contains 13 residues. The CDR3 nucleotides read TGTGCCAGCAGCAACTTCGGACAGTCCAAAGCTTTCTTT. This sequence encodes CASSNFGQSKAFF.

The chain uses TRBV28 and TRBJ2-3; 9 bases agree with TRBD2. Germline trimming cut 5 bases from V and 2 bases from J; bases unmatched to any gene: 8. Germline CDR1 reads MDHEN; CDR2 reads SYDVKM. This CDR3 is built from 16 residues. The chain's CDR3 is CASSVALAGDTDTQYF. CDR3 bases: TGTGCCAGCAGTGTTGCCTTAGCGGGGGACACAGATACGCAGTATTTT.

The chain combines TRBV19 with TRBJ1-1, with D maybe TRBD1 (5 bases). This CDR3 comprises 14 residues. The germline gives CDR1 LNHDA, CDR2 SQIVND (reference sequence). V was cut by 7 bases and J by 0 bases, with 12 bases left in between. The CDR3 coding sequence is TGTGCCAGTACCATACGGGGGGTGAACACTGAAGCTTTCTTT. It yields the protein CASTIRGVNTEAFF.